The 10 T cell receptor beta chains below all came from one sample that was sequenced in a study of blood T cell repertoires in COVID-19. The table came from immunoSEQ multiplex PCR; TCRdb's copy has only in-frame clones and leaves some out. The table records tens of thousands of clones, roughly 85% of them present only once. The sequencing sample was made of peripheral blood. These receptors were collected from a human donor in a cohort sampled during active COVID-19.

The chain couples TRBV19 to TRBJ2-7; 7 bases are a match to TRBD2. This CDR3 contains 14 residues. The ends lost 4 bases at V and 5 bases at J; junction bases unmatched: 8. The V gene's germline CDR1 is LNHDA and CDR2 SQIVND (reference sequence). CDR3 sequence: CASSNGGSGDEQYF. DNA of the CDR3: TGTGCCAGTAGTAATGGCGGGAGTGGCGACGAGCAGTACTTC.

The chain has TRBV7-2 and TRBJ1-5; maybe TRBD1 (5 bases). V dropped 5 bases and J dropped 5 bases, with 13 bases sitting between them. There are 14 residues in the CDR3. Germline-derived CDR1 and CDR2 are SGHTA and FQGNSA. CDR3 in DNA: TGTGCCAGCAGCCCGACAGTTAATTATCAGCCCCAGCATTTT. Protein product: CASSPTVNYQPQHF.

V usage is TRBV6-6 and J usage is TRBJ1-1; D uncertain. Germline V gene lookup returns CDR1 MNHNY and CDR2 SVGAGI (reference sequence). The CDR3 loop spans 13 amino acids. Trimming took off 6 bases at V and 5 bases at J, with 13 bases between the two ends. The CDR3 sequence is CASSLERPTEAFF. The CDR3 nucleotides are TGTGCCAGCAGCCTAGAAAGGCCTACTGAAGCTTTCTTT.

This clone came up once. The CDR3 is CASSEASRGYEQYF. CDR3 in DNA: TGTGCCAGCAGTGAAGCGTCCAGGGGTTACGAGCAGTACTTC. The chain uses TRBV2 and TRBJ2-7; maybe TRBD1 (6 bases). Germline values: CDR1 SNHLY, CDR2 FYNNEI. Trimming shortened V by 0 bases and J by 4 bases, and 10 bases separated the two germline ends. The CDR3 loop spans 14 amino acids.

The rearrangement uses TRBV7-2 and TRBJ2-1, with no clear D. CDR1 is SGHTA, CDR2 FQGNSA, per germline. The V end lost 1 base, the J end lost 5 bases, and 6 bases lay between the germline ends. This CDR3 comprises 13 residues. CDR3 nucleotides: TGTGCCAGCAGCTTAGGACTGGACAATGAGCAGTTCTTC. It codes for CASSLGLDNEQFF.

The DNA for the CDR3 is TGTGCCAGCAGTTACGGGAGCTCTGGAAACACCATATATTTT. Residues: CASSYGSSGNTIYF. The chain has TRBV6-5 and TRBJ1-3; no firm D call. V lost 2 bases, J lost 0 bases, and 5 bases lay in between. The V gene's germline CDR1 is MNHEY and CDR2 SVGAGI. The CDR3 sequence is 14 residues long.

V is TRBV2 and J is TRBJ2-3, with TRBD2 identical over 9 bases. Germline CDR1 SNHLY, CDR2 FYNNEI. With V trimmed by 3 bases and J by 5 bases, 6 bases remained unmatched. The CDR3 spans 15 residues. This chain's CDR3 is CASSEVRGGLDTQYF. CDR3 DNA: TGTGCCAGCAGTGAGGTGCGGGGGGGCTTAGATACGCAGTATTTT.

The rearrangement uses TRBV19 and TRBJ1-6; 8 positions match TRBD1. V shed 5 bases, J shed 10 bases, and the junction held 7 bases outside the gene matches. CDR1 and CDR2 (germline): LNHDA, SQIVND (reference sequence). CDR3 size: 14 residues. Here the CDR3 reads CASSGGQGGSPLHF. The CDR3 DNA is TGTGCCAGTAGTGGCGGACAGGGCGGATCACCCCTCCACTTT.

The V and J genes are TRBV7-2 and TRBJ1-1; no firm D call. V was trimmed by 1 base and J by 7 bases, leaving 16 bases between them. Germline-derived CDR1 and CDR2 are SGHTA and FQGNSA. CDR3 length: 15 residues. The CDR3 nucleotides are TGTGCCAGCAGCTTAGTAGATTCGCTAAACGGTGAAGCTTTCTTT. Translated, it gives CASSLVDSLNGEAFF.

The V and J genes are TRBV5-1 and TRBJ2-3; the match to TRBD1 covers 10 bases. The CDR3 totals 19 residues. Germline lookup yields CDR1 SGHRS and CDR2 YFSETQ. V shed 0 bases, J shed 6 bases, and the junction held 16 bases outside the gene matches. CDR3 sequence reads: CASSLARPGQGFIVDTQYF. CDR3 bases: TGCGCCAGCAGCTTGGCCCGACCGGGACAGGGGTTTATTGTGGATACGCAGTATTTT.